This TCR beta chain was identified during a study of blood T cells in healthy people across ages. A minimum of 6 micrograms of total RNA was extracted per sample. The CDR3 totals 15 residues. CDR1 and CDR2 (germline): LGHDT, YNNKEL (reference sequence). V gave up 6 bases and J gave up 0 bases; unmatched junction bases: 0. With a J-beta primer mix and a sample-barcoded 5' primer, a second PCR ran roughly 7 to 11 cycles. TCRdb reprocessed the 5' RACE reads with MiXCR, giving one entry per CDR3 protein. The table lists 850,000 to 1,300,000 distinct CDR3 sequences, under 55% of them singletons. The sample consisted of blood. The chain carries TRBV3-1 and TRBJ2-3; 13 bases are shared with TRBD2. This clonotype was sampled from a woman aged 60-75 years in good health. The CDR3 reads CASRGLAGSTDTQYF. CDR3 sequence (DNA): TGTGCCAGCAGGGGACTAGCGGGGAGCACAGATACGCAGTATTTT.